Ten or more counts support the clone carrying this T cell receptor (beta chain). Its antigen is still unknown. V was cut by 4 bases and J by 2 bases, with 8 bases left in between. The CDR3 contains 13 residues. In germline, CDR1 is SGHDT, CDR2 YYEEEE. The cDNA was generated through 5'RACE incorporating 10-nucleotide random UMIs. In TCRdb, the 5' RACE reads were re-called with MiXCR into one record per CDR3 protein. The repertoire holds some 46,000 distinct CDR3 sequences, with 10% as singletons. This record comes from a study of neurological immune-mediated disorders. Study outcomes and limitations: The absence of shared CDR3 amino acid sequences among expanded clones across subjects suggests private repertoires in all groups.

Unsorted libraries were generated from 2 million PBMCs. These cells had been stored in RNAlater at -80 C. This clonotype was obtained from a man aged 65-85 years with HTLV-1-associated myelopathy (HAM/TSP). Specimen: PBMCs. The chain carries TRBV5-6 and TRBJ2-3, with a possible D match to TRBD1 (5 bases). CDR3 amino acids: CASSQGTTDTQYF. CDR3 nucleotides: TGTGCCAGCAGCCAGGGCACCACAGATACGCAGTATTTT.